Detailed here is one TCR beta chain. Its antigen is undetermined. These data belong to a study of T cells after yellow fever vaccination. Whole-study context: The SMART-Seq v4 Ultra Low Input method served to prepare the low-cell-number fractions.

TCR cDNA, made by 5'RACE template switching, carried an added universal primer site and UMIs. TCRdb independently ran MiXCR on the 5' RACE reads; one entry per CDR3 protein. The sample holds roughly 340,000 distinct CDR3 sequences, almost 4% seen once. Study conclusions and caveats: A small proportion of clonotypes was detected in both the CD4 and CD8 compartments. Bulk-population clonotypes that are abundant could appear as contaminants in FACS-sorted repertoires.

The CDR3 sequence is 15 residues long. Per germline, CDR1 SGDLS and CDR2 YYNGEE. V was clipped by 2 bases and J by 5 bases; unmatched bases: 10. The sequence derives from a young man who received the YFV17D yellow fever vaccine. The source material was PBMCs, sampled 5 days after the yellow fever booster vaccination. V and J are TRBV9 and TRBJ2-7; 7 bases are a match to TRBD1. The CDR3 reads CASSVSPTGLDEQYF. CDR3 nucleotides: TGTGCCAGCAGCGTCTCCCCGACAGGGTTAGACGAGCAGTACTTC.